Listed below are T cell receptor beta chains from one sample, sequenced in a study of CD8+ T cells in alopecia areata. Repertoires were generated with immunoSEQ multiplex PCR, while TCRdb's copy carries only in-frame clones and drops some. Altogether about 270,000 clones are present, around 64% being singletons, with the ten largest covering around 0.92%. Sequenced here: CD4+ T cells sorted from blood, sampled at roughly week 53, from a patient treated with tofacitinib. These receptors were obtained from a human donor with alopecia areata. Each CDR3 is given with its conserved first and last residue. The D gene is left open where the match is weak. Some rows have no size entry. The others give once, few or many, or a class for an expanded clone.

>TRBJ2-1|few|TRBV30|.
CAWRHRYEQFF
TGTGCCTGGAGGCACAGGTATGAGCAGTTCTTC
>TRBJ1-2|.|TRBV7-8|.
CASSLAEWQGNYGYTF
TGTGCCAGCAGCCTAGCAGAGTGGCAGGGTAACTATGGCTACACCTTC
>TRBJ1-2|few|TRBV2|.
CASSGTLANYGYTF
TGTGCCAGCAGCGGCACACTCGCCAACTATGGCTACACCTTC
>TRBJ1-1|.|TRBV29-1|.
CSVGLNTEAFF
TGCAGCGTTGGACTGAACACTGAAGCTTTCTTT
>TRBJ2-5|.|TRBV18|.
CASSPPYAATPQETQYF
TGTGCCAGCTCACCACCTTATGCAGCAACCCCTCAAGAGACCCAGTACTTC
>TRBJ1-6|.|TRBV4-1|.
CASSQETAGLNSPLHF
TGCGCCAGCAGCCAAGAGACGGCAGGGCTTAATTCACCCCTCCACTTT
>TRBJ2-1|.|TRBV29-1|TRBD2
CSVEAPGGPNEQFF
TGCAGCGTTGAAGCACCGGGGGGGCCGAATGAGCAGTTCTTC
>TRBJ2-3|.|TRBV30|.
CAWSTSRAASSTDTQYF
TGTGCCTGGAGTACATCCCGGGCCGCCTCGAGCACAGATACGCAGTATTTT
>TRBJ2-3|few|TRBV7-6|TRBD2
CASSLRSPAGSDTQYF
TGTGCCAGCAGCTTAAGGTCTCCAGCGGGGTCGGATACGCAGTATTTT
>TRBJ2-3|.|TRBV29-1|TRBD1
CSVEGGQGTDTQYF
TGCAGCGTCGAAGGTGGACAGGGGACAGATACGCAGTATTTT
>TRBJ1-3|.|TRBV30|.
CAWDPRGGGNTIYF
TGTGCCTGGGACCCCAGGGGAGGTGGAAACACCATATATTTT
>TRBJ1-1|.|TRBV29-1|.
CSVEVAIGAEAFF
TGCAGCGTTGAGGTTGCCATAGGCGCTGAAGCTTTCTTT
>TRBJ1-2|.|TRBV7-9|.
CASSLPLAFPNYGYTF
TGTGCCAGCAGCTTACCCTTGGCCTTTCCTAACTATGGCTACACCTTC
>TRBJ2-7|.|TRBV15|TRBD2
CATSRERGGYPSYEQYF
TGTGCCACCAGCAGAGAGCGGGGGGGCTACCCCAGCTACGAGCAGTACTTC
>TRBJ2-5|.|TRBV10-3|.
CAISESGEETQYF
TGTGCCATCAGTGAGTCAGGTGAAGAGACCCAGTACTTC
>TRBJ2-7|.|TRBV7-8|.
CASRSGTNYEQYF
TGTGCCAGCAGGTCCGGGACAAACTACGAGCAGTACTTC
>TRBJ1-5|.|TRBV4-1|.
CASSQGRNQPQHF
TGCGCCAGCAGCCAAGGGAGGAATCAGCCCCAGCATTTT
>TRBJ2-7|.|TRBV7-8|.
CASSSQVMLGHEQYF
TGTGCCAGCAGCTCTCAGGTGATGTTAGGACACGAGCAGTACTTC
>TRBJ2-7|.|TRBV4-2|.
CASSQDFGSYEQYF
TGTGCCAGCAGCCAAGATTTCGGCTCCTACGAGCAGTACTTC
>TRBJ1-5|.|TRBV4-2|.
CASSQDGGQSLRPQHF
TGTGCCAGCAGCCAAGACGGAGGGCAGTCCCTTCGGCCCCAGCATTTT
>TRBJ1-1|.|TRBV30|.
CAWGPGPRAFF
TGTGCCTGGGGACCGGGGCCAAGAGCTTTCTTT
>TRBJ1-1|.|TRBV10-3|TRBD1
CAIRDRLMNTEAFF
TGTGCCATCAGGGACAGGCTGATGAACACTGAAGCTTTCTTT
>TRBJ2-7|.|TRBV30|TRBD1
CAWTGQGAYEQYF
TGTGCCTGGACGGGACAGGGGGCTTACGAGCAGTACTTC
>TRBJ2-7|few|TRBV6-1|TRBD2
CASSPELGTSTEQYF
TGTGCCAGCAGTCCTGAGCTCGGGACTAGTACCGAGCAGTACTTC
>TRBJ2-7|.|TRBV29-1|.
CSAKKGVYEQYF
TGCAGCGCCAAAAAGGGGGTCTACGAGCAGTACTTC
>TRBJ1-1|.|TRBV13|.
CASSLGGQVDTEAFF
TGTGCCAGCAGCTTGGGGGGGCAAGTTGACACTGAAGCTTTCTTT
>TRBJ2-1|.|TRBV25-1|.
CASSGITGRYNEQFF
TGTGCCAGCAGCGGAATTACCGGTCGCTACAATGAGCAGTTCTTC
>TRBJ2-5|.|TRBV9|.
CASSVDEGIQETQYF
TGTGCCAGCAGCGTAGATGAAGGGATCCAAGAGACCCAGTACTTC
>TRBJ2-1|few|TRBV18|TRBD1
CASSPGQGANEQFF
TGTGCCAGCTCACCGGGACAGGGGGCTAATGAGCAGTTCTTC
>TRBJ1-2|.|TRBV29-1|TRBD1
CSVEPVGTGGSGYTF
TGCAGCGTTGAACCAGTCGGGACAGGGGGCTCTGGCTACACCTTC
>TRBJ2-7|once|TRBV5-1|.
CASSFGQGKVEQYF
TGCGCCAGCAGCTTCGGGCAGGGGAAGGTCGAGCAGTACTTC
>TRBJ2-4|.|TRBV30|.
CALEDSTKNIQYF
TGTGCCTTAGAGGACAGTACCAAAAACATTCAGTACTTC
>TRBJ1-2|.|TRBV4-3|.
CASSQERAGTGYTF
TGCGCCAGCAGCCAAGAGAGGGCTGGGACGGGCTACACCTTC
>TRBJ1-1|.|TRBV29-1|TRBD1
CSVPRDRGIEAFF
TGCAGCGTCCCTCGGGACAGGGGGATTGAAGCTTTCTTT
>TRBJ2-5|.|TRBV7-3|.
CASSSQALGEETQYF
TGTGCCAGCAGCTCACAGGCCTTGGGGGAAGAGACCCAGTACTTC
>TRBJ2-7|.|TRBV5-1|TRBD1
CASSLAPGTDYEQYF
TGCGCCAGCAGCTTGGCCCCCGGGACAGACTACGAGCAGTACTTC
>TRBJ1-6|.|TRBV30|.
CAWSRESTSPLHF
TGTGCCTGGAGTCGGGAGTCCACTTCACCCCTCCACTTT
>TRBJ1-2|.|TRBV10-3|.
CAISDPNPGQSKGGF
TGTGCCATCAGTGACCCGAATCCCGGACAATCTAAAGGGGGCTTC
>TRBJ1-5|.|TRBV5-1|.
CASSPGGGVDQPQHF
TGCGCCAGCAGCCCCGGTGGGGGGGTGGATCAGCCCCAGCATTTT
>TRBJ1-2|.|TRBV10-3|TRBD1
CAISADRTNYGYTF
TGTGCCATCAGTGCGGACAGGACTAACTATGGCTACACCTTC
>TRBJ2-3|few|TRBV27|.
CASSPRQGTDTQYF
TGTGCCAGCAGTCCGAGACAGGGCACAGATACGCAGTATTTT
>TRBJ2-3|few|TRBV14|.
CASSQSGNTDTQYF
TGTGCCAGCAGCCAATCGGGGAACACAGATACGCAGTATTTT
>TRBJ2-6|few|TRBV5-1|.
CASSLSASGANVLTF
TGCGCCAGCAGCTTGAGTGCCTCTGGGGCCAACGTCCTGACTTTC
>TRBJ2-7|.|TRBV30|.
CAWSVPTLFLALKYF
TGTGCCTGGAGTGTACCAACCCTCTTTCTCGCGCTCAAGTACTTC
>TRBJ1-1|.|TRBV14|.
CASSQDQNSRGSTEAFF
TGTGCCAGCAGCCAAGATCAAAATTCGCGGGGGAGCACTGAAGCTTTCTTT
>TRBJ2-7|few|TRBV2|.
CASSLQDRNPTYEQYF
TGTGCCAGCAGTCTGCAAGACAGGAACCCTACCTACGAGCAGTACTTC
>TRBJ2-7|.|TRBV6-5|TRBD1
CASSYGTASSYEQYF
TGTGCCAGCAGTTACGGGACAGCTAGCTCCTACGAGCAGTACTTC
>TRBJ2-6|.|TRBV7-9|.
CASLAYSGANVLTF
TGTGCCAGCCTAGCTTACTCTGGGGCCAACGTCCTGACTTTC
>TRBJ2-1|few|TRBV11-1|TRBD2
CASSHGTSGGNEQFF
TGTGCCAGCAGCCATGGGACTAGCGGGGGGAATGAGCAGTTCTTC
>TRBJ1-4|few|TRBV7-3|TRBD1
CASSLGRDRRGF
TGTGCCAGCAGCTTAGGACGGGACAGAAGGGGTTTT
>TRBJ2-7|.|TRBV30|.
CAWSIASGVAEQYF
TGTGCCTGGAGCATCGCGTCAGGGGTTGCCGAGCAGTACTTC
>TRBJ1-1|.|TRBV5-4|.
CASSPELNTEAFF
TGTGCCAGCAGCCCCGAGCTGAACACTGAAGCTTTCTTT
>TRBJ2-5|few|TRBV30|TRBD1
CAWMGQGARETQYF
TGTGCCTGGATGGGACAGGGGGCGCGGGAGACCCAGTACTTC
>TRBJ1-6|.|TRBV2|TRBD1
CASRASAGTVNSPLHF
TGTGCCAGCAGAGCATCGGCCGGGACAGTTAATTCACCCCTCCACTTT
>TRBJ2-2|few|TRBV30|.
CAWSVTLAGELFF
TGTGCCTGGAGTGTTACCCTGGCCGGGGAGCTGTTTTTT
>TRBJ1-6|few|TRBV25-1|TRBD1
CASSVKGQGNSPLHF
TGTGCCAGCAGTGTGAAGGGACAGGGGAATTCACCCCTCCACTTT
>TRBJ2-5|few|TRBV29-1|TRBD1
CSVDRDGETQYF
TGCAGCGTGGACAGGGACGGAGAGACCCAGTACTTC
>TRBJ1-1|.|TRBV30|.
CAWSLDGTNTEAFF
TGTGCCTGGAGTCTGGACGGGACGAACACTGAAGCTTTCTTT